One and the same sample provided the 5 T cell receptor beta chains below, sequenced in a study of beta chain features in type 1 diabetes. The study, taken as a whole, reports: Across all four CD4+ subsets, people with type 1 diabetes showed modestly shorter TCRB CDR3s.

Sequencing targeted expressed TCRB transcripts, as all isolated RNA had been reverse transcribed. Assay: immunoSEQ multiplex PCR; the TCRdb copy retains only in-frame clones and omits some. This sample carries roughly 53,000 clones, approximately 45% of them seen once, and the ten largest clones take about 1.5%. No antigens are known for them. The sample comprised Tregs from blood. All receptors derive from a man aged 25-45 years with type 1 diabetes.

This chain joins TRBV7-3 and TRBJ2-1; 13 bases match TRBD2. The V segment lost 5 bases and the J segment 5 bases; nucleotides outside the gene matches: 3. Germline CDR1 is SGHTA and CDR2 is FQGTGA. This CDR3 is 15 amino acids long. DNA for the CDR3: TGTGCCAGCAGCCCGACTAGCGGGGGGAACAATGAGCAGTTCTTC. This gives the protein CASSPTSGGNNEQFF.

The chain is built from TRBV18 and TRBJ1-2; 12 bases line up with TRBD1. V lost 2 bases, J lost 4 bases, and 8 bases stayed unmatched. Germline assignment: CDR1 KGHSH and CDR2 LQKENI. This CDR3 is 17 amino acids long. DNA for the CDR3: TGTGCCAGCTCACCAGAATCTGCGGGACAGGGGGCCTATGGCTACACCTTC. Amino acid sequence: CASSPESAGQGAYGYTF.

This clone was picked up a small number of times. The genes are TRBV7-9 and TRBJ2-7; 11 positions match TRBD1. Germline trimming cut 6 bases from V and 6 bases from J; bases unmatched to any gene: 10. Per the germline V gene, CDR1 is SEHNR and CDR2 is FQNEAQ (reference sequence). The CDR3 runs to 15 residues. The CDR3 DNA sequence: TGTGCCAGCAGTTTTGGCGGACAGGGGGCGGGCGAGCAGTACTTC. This translates into CASSFGGQGAGEQYF. Full variable domain (missing parts from reference TRBV7-9 and TRBJ2-7): DTGVSQNPRHKITKRGQNVTFRCDPISEHNRLYWYRQTLGQGPEFLTYFQNEAQLEKSRLLSDRFSAERPKGSFSTLEIQRTEQGDSAMYLCASSFGGQGAGEQYFGPGTRLTVT.

The V and J genes are TRBV7-2 and TRBJ1-2, with D possibly TRBD1 on 5 matching bases. V dropped 0 bases and J dropped 7 bases, with 9 bases sitting between them. Germline V gene sequence: CDR1 SGHTA, CDR2 FQGNSA. CDR3 length equals 13 residues. The CDR3 region is CASSLAQAGGYTF. In nucleotides, the CDR3 is TGTGCCAGCAGCTTAGCACAGGCCGGTGGCTACACCTTC. Variable domain in full (rest from reference TRBV7-2 and TRBJ1-2): GAGVSQSPSNKVTEKGKDVELRCDPISGHTALYWYRQSLGQGLEFLIYFQGNSAPDKSGLPSDRFSAERTGGSVSTLTIQRTQQEDSAVYLCASSLAQAGGYTFGSGTRLTVV.

This clone appeared a few times. The chain joins TRBV7-2 to TRBJ2-1; D is unclear. CDR1 SGHTA and CDR2 FQGNSA come from the germline V gene. CDR3 length equals 14 residues. Trimming took off 1 base at V and 7 bases at J, with 11 bases between the two ends. The chain's CDR3 is CASSLGYIRNEQFF. In DNA, the CDR3 is TGTGCCAGCAGCTTAGGTTACATCAGAAATGAGCAGTTCTTC.